The 25 T cell receptor beta chains given below trace back to one sample, sequenced in a study of blood T cell repertoires in COVID-19. Using immunoSEQ multiplex PCR, the repertoire was profiled, and TCRdb retains in-frame clones only, with some absent. Of roughly 700,000 clones detected, about nine tenths appear once; the ten largest clones hold roughly 0.25%. The sequenced sample was peripheral blood. Every receptor here comes from a woman aged 18-29 years with acute or convalescent COVID-19.

This rearrangement joins TRBV28 to TRBJ1-1; possible D gene TRBD1, 6 bases. The V and J ends lost 5 bases and 3 bases respectively, with 22 bases between them. CDR1 is MDHEN, CDR2 SYDVKM, per germline. The CDR3 totals 17 residues. In DNA form, the CDR3 reads TGTGCCAGCAGTCCCGTGACGGGGGGCTTTCTGGACACTGAAGCTTTCTTT. It yields the protein CASSPVTGGFLDTEAFF. The full variable domain, with the rest looked up from reference TRBV28 and TRBJ1-1, is DVKVTQSSRYLVKRTGEKVFLECVQDMDHENMFWYRQDPGLGLRLIYFSYDVKMKEKGDIPEGYSVSREKKERFSLILESASTNQTSMYLCASSPVTGGFLDTEAFFGQGTRLTVV.

The rearrangement uses TRBV6-1 and TRBJ1-5; no clear D. Trimming took off 1 base at V and 5 bases at J, with 6 bases between the two ends. The CDR3 runs 13 residues. Germline values: CDR1 MNHNS, CDR2 SASEGT. The CDR3 here is CASSEGLYQPQHF. The CDR3 coding sequence is TGTGCCAGCAGTGAAGGTCTTTATCAGCCCCAGCATTTT.

The chain is built from TRBV25-1 and TRBJ1-1, with D possibly being TRBD1 (6 bases). Trimming removed 6 bases at V and 0 bases at J, with 14 bases between. This CDR3 has 15 residues. The germline V gene encodes CDR1 MGHDK and CDR2 SYGVNS. The CDR3 loop reads CASRGRTDMNTEAFF. Written as DNA, the CDR3 is TGTGCCAGCAGGGGACGGACAGACATGAACACTGAAGCTTTCTTT.

The rearrangement links TRBV3-1 (or the pseudogene TRBV3-2) to TRBJ2-7; 7 bases are shared with TRBD1. J lost 4 bases, V lost 1 base, and 16 bases had no gene match. Germline CDR1 LGHDT, CDR2 YNNKEL (reference sequence). The CDR3 has 18 residues. Here the CDR3 reads CASSQASGTGATPYEQYF. The CDR3 DNA reads TGTGCCAGCAGCCAAGCGTCCGGAACAGGGGCAACCCCTTACGAGCAGTACTTC.

The chain links TRBV3-1 (or the pseudogene TRBV3-2) to TRBJ1-1; TRBD1 agrees at 10 bases. The CDR3 has 19 residues. Trimming at V came to 6 bases and at J to 3 bases, leaving 19 bases not matched to a gene. Germline V gives CDR1 LGHDT, CDR2 YNNKEL (reference sequence). CDR3 bases: TGTGCCAGCAGTCGACAGGGGGCCCTCGATCACTACAAATACACTGAAGCTTTCTTT. Translation gives CASSRQGALDHYKYTEAFF.

The gene calls are TRBV6-1 and TRBJ2-2; 8 positions agree with TRBD1. Germline V gives CDR1 MNHNS, CDR2 SASEGT. This CDR3 has 16 amino acids. With 3 bases clipped from V and 4 bases from J, the junction kept 7 bases outside the gene matches. The CDR3 DNA follows: TGTGCCAGCAGTGATTTGGACAGGGACCTCACCGGGGAGCTGTTTTTT. It codes for CASSDLDRDLTGELFF.

CDR3 nucleotide sequence: TGTGCCAGCAGCCGGCGGGGAGGGTCTGGAAACACCATATATTTT. As protein: CASSRRGGSGNTIYF. J is TRBJ1-3 and V is TRBV7-9; no definite D call. This CDR3 comprises 15 residues. Trimming took 5 bases from V and 1 from J, leaving 12 bases between them. Per germline, CDR1 SEHNR and CDR2 FQNEAQ (reference sequence).

This clone was seen once. V is TRBV6-2 or TRBV6-3 and J is TRBJ1-2; D call uncertain. Germline V gene data show CDR1 as MNHEY and CDR2 as SVGEGT. Trimming removed 4 bases from V and 6 bases from J, with 6 bases in between. CDR3 length equals 11 residues. CDR3 nucleotides: TGTGCCAGCAGTTCAGCGAATGGCTACACCTTC. This translates into CASSSANGYTF.

The chain employs TRBV7-8 and TRBJ1-1, with D uncertain. Trimming removed 2 bases from V and 1 base from J, with 8 bases in between. CDR1 and CDR2 from the germline V gene are SGHVS and FQNEAQ. This CDR3 contains 14 residues. CDR3 bases: TGTGCCAGCAGCTTAACTCTTACGAACACTGAAGCTTTCTTT. Encoded protein: CASSLTLTNTEAFF.

This clone was detected only once. This chain connects TRBV9 to TRBJ2-1; TRBD2 matches at 11 bases. V trimming: 4 bases; J trimming: 0 bases; junction bases outside the gene matches: 3. Looked up from germline, CDR1 is SGDLS and CDR2 is YYNGEE. The CDR3 is 16 residues long. The CDR3 sequence: CASSPSGGSSYNEQFF. The CDR3 DNA is TGTGCCAGCAGCCCTAGCGGGGGGAGCTCCTACAATGAGCAGTTCTTC.

With respect to this clone: Distinct nucleotide sequences in the sample also encode this CDR3. This chain joins TRBV24-1 and TRBJ1-5, with 11 bases fitting TRBD1. Germline-derived CDR1 and CDR2 are KGHDR and SFDVKD. V dropped 4 bases and J dropped 5; count of bases not matched to a gene: 3. This CDR3 has 15 amino acids. The CDR3, as DNA: TGTGCCACCAGTGACCCGGGACAGGGGGATCAGCCCCAGCATTTT. Its translation: CATSDPGQGDQPQHF.

This chain uses TRBV5-1 with TRBJ2-2; TRBD1 agrees at 10 bases. V trimming: 7 bases; J trimming: 4 bases; junction bases outside the gene matches: 13. The CDR3 runs 17 residues. Germline CDR1 reads SGHRS; CDR2 reads YFSETQ. CDR3 coding DNA: TGCGCCAGCGGGTTACTCCGGGACAGGGGTGCCACCGGGGAGCTGTTTTTT. Protein sequence: CASGLLRDRGATGELFF.

The rearrangement uses TRBV10-3 and TRBJ2-7, with 9 bases fitting TRBD1. In germline, CDR1 is ENHRY, CDR2 SYGVKD. After removal of 10 bases from V and 4 bases from J, the junction contained 11 bases not matched to a gene. This CDR3 has 14 amino acids. The CDR3 DNA reads as TGTGCCACCGGATTACAGGGGGCGGCTTACGAGCAGTACTTC. This codes for CATGLQGAAYEQYF.

For this clone: It may be a read error: a sequence one base away is much more abundant. The chain links TRBV10-2 to TRBJ1-1; perhaps TRBD1 as D (5 bases). The CDR3 covers 13 residues. Germline values: CDR1 WSHSY, CDR2 SAAADI. V was pared by 3 bases and J by 1 base, with 6 bases between. Here the CDR3 DNA reads TGCGCCAGCAGTGACAGGGAGAACACTGAAGCTTTCTTT. It yields the protein CASSDRENTEAFF.

V is TRBV19 and J is TRBJ1-5; no clear D gene. This CDR3 is built from 14 residues. Germline CDR1 is LNHDA and CDR2 is SQIVND (reference sequence). Trimming stripped 4 bases from V and 4 bases from J, with 11 bases between. CDR3 in DNA: TGTGCCAGTAGTAGGCCAGAAAAGAATCAGCCCCAGCATTTT. Protein sequence: CASSRPEKNQPQHF.

The chain joins TRBV19 to TRBJ1-6; 7 nucleotides align to TRBD1. With 5 bases clipped from V and 0 bases from J, the junction kept 13 bases outside the gene matches. Germline V gene sequence: CDR1 LNHDA, CDR2 SQIVND (reference sequence). This CDR3 contains 19 residues. The CDR3 loop reads CASSWAVTGQLSYNSPLHF. DNA of the CDR3: TGTGCCAGTAGTTGGGCAGTCACGGGACAGCTCTCCTATAATTCACCCCTCCACTTT. Combining the CDR3 with reference TRBV19 and TRBJ1-6 gives the whole variable domain DGGITQSPKYLFRKEGQNVTLSCEQNLNHDAMYWYRQDPGQGLRLIYYSQIVNDFQKGDIAEGYSVSREKKESFPLTVTSAQKNPTAFYLCASSWAVTGQLSYNSPLHFGNGTRLTVT.

Note on this clone: The same CDR3 is also encoded by other DNA sequences in this sample. The V call is TRBV19, the J call TRBJ1-1; D call uncertain. Germline V gene lookup returns CDR1 LNHDA and CDR2 SQIVND (reference sequence). The V end was cut by 0 bases, the J end by 0 bases, with 5 bases between. This CDR3 has 14 residues. The CDR3 loop reads CASSIDRLNTEAFF. CDR3 DNA: TGTGCCAGTAGTATAGATCGGTTGAACACTGAAGCTTTCTTT.

The rearrangement joins TRBV9 to TRBJ2-7, with TRBD2 matching over 8 bases. Per germline, CDR1 SGDLS and CDR2 YYNGEE. The CDR3 is 16 residues long. The junction had 10 bases not matched to a gene; V was cut back by 5 bases and J by 0 bases. CDR3 in DNA: TGTGCCAGCAGTTCCCCCGGCGGGGGGAGCTCCTACGAGCAGTACTTC. This gives the protein CASSSPGGGSSYEQYF.

This clone was seen a single time. J is TRBJ1-4 and V is TRBV4-3, with TRBD1 matching 9 bases. The CDR3 extends over 16 amino acids. J gave up 5 bases and V 3 bases, and 7 bases lay outside the gene matches. Germline CDR1 is LGHNA and CDR2 is YSLEER. CDR3 region: CASSHEPGQGNEKLFF. Here the CDR3 DNA reads TGCGCCAGCAGCCACGAACCGGGACAGGGAAATGAAAAACTGTTTTTT.

About this clone itself: Other DNA sequences of this sample code for an identical CDR3. The rearrangement uses TRBV5-6 and TRBJ1-5; D is unresolved. The CDR3 spans 13 residues. The V end was cut by 0 bases, the J end by 4 bases, with 5 bases between. CDR1 and CDR2 (germline): SGHDT, YYEEEE. CDR3 DNA sequence: TGTGCCAGCAGCTTGGACAGAAATCAGCCCCAGCATTTT. Translated, it gives CASSLDRNQPQHF.

The chain is built from TRBV6-5 and TRBJ1-4, with D possibly TRBD1 on 5 matching bases. The V and J ends lost 2 bases and 6 bases respectively, with 7 bases between them. The germline V gene has CDR1 MNHEY and CDR2 SVGAGI. The CDR3 extends over 13 amino acids. CDR3 nucleotides: TGTGCCAGCAGTTACGGACAATATGAAAAACTGTTTTTT. Its protein is CASSYGQYEKLFF.

The genes are TRBV29-1 and TRBJ1-2; D call uncertain. Per the germline V gene, CDR1 is SQVTM and CDR2 is ANQGSEA. Trimming pared 3 bases from V and 7 bases from J, leaving 9 bases between. The CDR3 contains 11 residues. CDR3 in DNA: TGCAGCGTTGATTTACAATCTGGCTACACCTTC. Amino acids: CSVDLQSGYTF.

The V call is TRBV5-4, the J call TRBJ2-5; 10 bases map to TRBD1. The V and J ends lost 0 bases and 5 bases, in that order; junction bases with no gene match: 4. Looked up from germline, CDR1 is SGHNT and CDR2 is YYREEE (reference sequence). The CDR3 covers 15 residues. The CDR3 DNA reads TGTGCCAGCAGCTTGGCCGGGGACAGGGGTGAGACCCAGTACTTC. Residues: CASSLAGDRGETQYF. Complete variable domain (other parts from reference TRBV5-4 and TRBJ2-5): ETGVTQSPTHLIKTRGQQVTLRCSSQSGHNTVSWYQQALGQGPQFIFQYYREEENGRGNFPPRFSGLQFPNYSSELNVNALELDDSALYLCASSLAGDRGETQYFGPGTRLLVL.

The V call is TRBV4-1, the J call TRBJ1-6; 7 bases are a match to TRBD1. With V trimmed by 1 base and J by 10 bases, 10 bases remained unmatched. Germline lookup yields CDR1 MGHRA and CDR2 YSYEKL. The CDR3 sequence is 16 residues long. CDR3 residues: CASSQGGRDSASPLHF. The CDR3, as DNA: TGCGCCAGCAGCCAAGGCGGGAGGGACAGTGCCTCACCCCTCCACTTT.

A note on this clone: This same CDR3 is encoded by further DNA sequences in the sample. This sequence joins TRBV19 and TRBJ1-3; a possible D gene is TRBD1 (5 bases). Looked up from germline, CDR1 is LNHDA and CDR2 is SQIVND (reference sequence). V shed 5 bases and J shed 0 bases, with 8 bases lying between them. CDR3 size: 14 residues. DNA of the CDR3: TGTGCCAGTAGTCGGCAGGGCTCTGGAAACACCATATATTTT. This codes for CASSRQGSGNTIYF.